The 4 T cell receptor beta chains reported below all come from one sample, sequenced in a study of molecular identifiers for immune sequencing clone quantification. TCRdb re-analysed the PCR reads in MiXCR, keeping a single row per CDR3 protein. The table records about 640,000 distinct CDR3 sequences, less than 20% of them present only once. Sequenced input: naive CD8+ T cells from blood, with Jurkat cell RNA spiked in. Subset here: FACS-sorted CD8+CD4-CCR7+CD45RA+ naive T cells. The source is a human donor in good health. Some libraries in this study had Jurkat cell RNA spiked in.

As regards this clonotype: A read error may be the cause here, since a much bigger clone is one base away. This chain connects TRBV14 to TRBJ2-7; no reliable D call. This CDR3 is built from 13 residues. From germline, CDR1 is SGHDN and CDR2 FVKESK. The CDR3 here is CASNQGERYEQYF. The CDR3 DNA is TGTGCCAGCAACCAAGGAGAGCGCTACGAGCAGTACTTC. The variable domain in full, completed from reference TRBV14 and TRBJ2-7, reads EAGVTQFPSHSVIEKGQTVTLRCDPISGHDNLYWYRRVMGKEIKFLLHFVKESKQDESGMPNNRFLAERTGGTYSTLKVQPAELEDSGVYFCASNQGERYEQYFGPGTRLTVT.

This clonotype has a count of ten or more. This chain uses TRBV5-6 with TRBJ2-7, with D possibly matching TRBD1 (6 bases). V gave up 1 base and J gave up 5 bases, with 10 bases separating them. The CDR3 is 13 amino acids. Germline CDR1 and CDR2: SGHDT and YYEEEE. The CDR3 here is CASSLRAGDEQYF. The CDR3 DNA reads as TGTGCCAGCAGCTTGAGGGCAGGGGACGAGCAGTACTTC.

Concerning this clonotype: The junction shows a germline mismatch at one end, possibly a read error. The CDR3 loop is CAWSRSQGPLYEQHF. In DNA form, the CDR3 reads TGTGCCTGGAGTAGGTCCCAGGGACCTCTCTACGAGCAGCACTTC. This rearrangement joins TRBV30 to TRBJ2-7; D is tentatively TRBD1 or TRBD2 (5 bases each). From germline, CDR1 is GTSNPN and CDR2 SVGIG (reference sequence). The CDR3 has 15 amino acids.

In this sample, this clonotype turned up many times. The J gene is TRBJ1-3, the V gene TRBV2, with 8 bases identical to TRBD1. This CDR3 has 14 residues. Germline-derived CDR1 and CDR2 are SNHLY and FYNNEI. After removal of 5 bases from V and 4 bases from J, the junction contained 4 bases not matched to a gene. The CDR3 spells CASSLDRGGNTIYF. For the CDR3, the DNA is TGTGCCAGCAGTCTCGACAGGGGCGGAAACACCATATATTTT.